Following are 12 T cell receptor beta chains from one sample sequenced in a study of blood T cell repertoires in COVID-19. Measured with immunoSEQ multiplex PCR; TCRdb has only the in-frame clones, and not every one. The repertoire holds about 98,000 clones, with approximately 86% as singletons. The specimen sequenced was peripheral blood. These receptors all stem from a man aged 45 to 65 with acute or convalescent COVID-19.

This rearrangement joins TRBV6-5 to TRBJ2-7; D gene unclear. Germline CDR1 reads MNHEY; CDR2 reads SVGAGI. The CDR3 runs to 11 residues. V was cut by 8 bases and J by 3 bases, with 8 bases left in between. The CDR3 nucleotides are TGTGCCAGCTTGGTTAGCTACGAGCAGTACTTC. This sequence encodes CASLVSYEQYF.

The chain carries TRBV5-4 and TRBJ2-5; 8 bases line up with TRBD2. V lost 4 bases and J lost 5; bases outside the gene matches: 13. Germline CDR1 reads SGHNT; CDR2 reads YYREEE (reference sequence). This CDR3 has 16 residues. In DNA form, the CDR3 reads TGTGCCAGCAGCACAGGGACTAGAGGGGGAGGGGAGACCCAGTACTTC. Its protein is CASSTGTRGGGETQYF.

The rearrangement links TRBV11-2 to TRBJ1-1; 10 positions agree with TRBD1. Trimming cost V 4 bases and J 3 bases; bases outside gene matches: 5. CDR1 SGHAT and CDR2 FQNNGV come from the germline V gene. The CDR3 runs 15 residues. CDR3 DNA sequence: TGTGCCAGCAGCTCCCTGACAGGGGGCTACACTGAAGCTTTCTTT. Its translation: CASSSLTGGYTEAFF.

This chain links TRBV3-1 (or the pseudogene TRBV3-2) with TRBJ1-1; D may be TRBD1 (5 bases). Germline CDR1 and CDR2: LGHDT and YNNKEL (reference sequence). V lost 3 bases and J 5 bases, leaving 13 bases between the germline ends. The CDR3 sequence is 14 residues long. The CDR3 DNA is TGTGCCAGCAGCCACTCCTTCCAGGGAACTGAAGCTTTCTTT. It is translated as CASSHSFQGTEAFF.

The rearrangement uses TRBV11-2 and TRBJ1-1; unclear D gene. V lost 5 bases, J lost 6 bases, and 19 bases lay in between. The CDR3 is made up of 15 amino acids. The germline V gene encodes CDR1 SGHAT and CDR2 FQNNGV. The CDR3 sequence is CASSRQIVGNSEAFF. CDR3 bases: TGTGCCAGCAGCCGACAAATAGTGGGTAACTCTGAAGCTTTCTTT.

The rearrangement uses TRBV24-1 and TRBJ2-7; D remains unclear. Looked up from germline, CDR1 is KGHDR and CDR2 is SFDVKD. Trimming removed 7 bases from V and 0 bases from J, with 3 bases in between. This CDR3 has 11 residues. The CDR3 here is CATRYSYEQYF. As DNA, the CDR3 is TGTGCCACCAGGTACTCCTACGAGCAGTACTTC.

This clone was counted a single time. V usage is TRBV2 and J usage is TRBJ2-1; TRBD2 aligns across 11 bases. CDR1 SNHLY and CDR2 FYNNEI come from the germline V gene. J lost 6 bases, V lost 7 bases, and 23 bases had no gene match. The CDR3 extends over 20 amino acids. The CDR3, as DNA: TGTGCCAGCAATCTACCCGGGACTAGCGGAAGGGCGGAGAGTTTCAATGAGCAGTTCTTC. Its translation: CASNLPGTSGRAESFNEQFF.

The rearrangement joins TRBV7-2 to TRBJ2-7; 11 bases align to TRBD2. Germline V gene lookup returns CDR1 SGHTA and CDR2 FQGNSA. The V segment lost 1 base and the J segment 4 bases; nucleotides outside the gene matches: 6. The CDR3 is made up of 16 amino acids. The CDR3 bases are TGTGCCAGCAGCTTAGGGGTAGCGGGAGGGAGGTACGAGCAGTACTTC. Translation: CASSLGVAGGRYEQYF.

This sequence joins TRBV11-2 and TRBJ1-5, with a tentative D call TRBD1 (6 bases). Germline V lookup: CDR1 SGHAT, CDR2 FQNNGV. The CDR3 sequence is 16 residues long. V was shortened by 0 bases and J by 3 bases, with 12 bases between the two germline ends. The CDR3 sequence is CASSLEKGGANQPQHF. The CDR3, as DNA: TGTGCCAGCAGCTTAGAGAAGGGGGGGGCCAATCAGCCCCAGCATTTT.

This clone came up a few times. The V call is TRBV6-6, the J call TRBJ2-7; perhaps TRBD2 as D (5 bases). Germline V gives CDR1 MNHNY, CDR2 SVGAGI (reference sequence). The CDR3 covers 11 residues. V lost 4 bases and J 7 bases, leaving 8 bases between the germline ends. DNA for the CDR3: TGTGCCAGCAGTTCGTCGGGGGAGCAGTACTTC. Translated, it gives CASSSSGEQYF.

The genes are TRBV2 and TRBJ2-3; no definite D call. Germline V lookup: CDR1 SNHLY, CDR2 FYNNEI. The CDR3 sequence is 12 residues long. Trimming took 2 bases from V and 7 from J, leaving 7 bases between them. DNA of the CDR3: TGTGCCAGCAGTGAAAGGCGGAATACGCAGTATTTT. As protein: CASSERRNTQYF.

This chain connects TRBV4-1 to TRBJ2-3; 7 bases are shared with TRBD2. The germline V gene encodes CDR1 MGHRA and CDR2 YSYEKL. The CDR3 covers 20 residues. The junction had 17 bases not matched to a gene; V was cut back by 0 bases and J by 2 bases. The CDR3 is CASSQEGGGSGSYYTDTQYF. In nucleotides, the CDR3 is TGCGCCAGCAGCCAAGAGGGCGGGGGTTCGGGGTCCTACTACACAGATACGCAGTATTTT.